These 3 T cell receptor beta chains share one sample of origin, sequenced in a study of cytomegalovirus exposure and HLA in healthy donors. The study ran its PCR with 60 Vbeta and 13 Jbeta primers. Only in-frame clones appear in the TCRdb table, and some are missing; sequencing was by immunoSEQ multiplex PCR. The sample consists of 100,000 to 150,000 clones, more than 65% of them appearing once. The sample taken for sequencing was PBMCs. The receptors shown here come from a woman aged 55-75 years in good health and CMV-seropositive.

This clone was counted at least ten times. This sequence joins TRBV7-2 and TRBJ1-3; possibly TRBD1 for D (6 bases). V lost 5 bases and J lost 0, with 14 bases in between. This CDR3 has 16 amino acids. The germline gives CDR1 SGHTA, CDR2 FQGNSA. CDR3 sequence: CASSTHRVPSGNTIYF. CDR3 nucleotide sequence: TGTGCCAGCAGCACCCACAGGGTCCCCTCTGGAAACACCATATATTTT.

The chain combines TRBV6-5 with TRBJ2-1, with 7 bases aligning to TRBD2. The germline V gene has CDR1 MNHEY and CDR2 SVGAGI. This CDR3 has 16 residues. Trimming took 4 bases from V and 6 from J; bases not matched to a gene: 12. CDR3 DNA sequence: TGTGCCAGCAGTTGGACGAGGACTAGGGGTGGCAATGAGCAGTTCTTC. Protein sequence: CASSWTRTRGGNEQFF.

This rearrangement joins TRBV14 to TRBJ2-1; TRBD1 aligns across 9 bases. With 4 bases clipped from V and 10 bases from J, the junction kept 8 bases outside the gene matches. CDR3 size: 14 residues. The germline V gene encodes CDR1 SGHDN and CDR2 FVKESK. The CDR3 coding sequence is TGTGCCAGCAGCCCAAGGACAGGGGTGGGAGAGCAGTTCTTC. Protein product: CASSPRTGVGEQFF.